The source of this TCR beta chain is a study of shared clonotypes between healthy human individuals. General study findings and limits: Relative to memory subsets, naive subsets generally showed larger estimated richness. An effect of sequencing depth on clonotype sharing among donors was expected.

CD45RO-negative, CCR7-selected cells formed the naive CD8 fraction, which excluded terminally differentiated effector memory CD45RA+ cells. Genomic DNA (from each subset) was split evenly across several immunoSEQ plates. Data came from immunoSEQ multiplex PCR; TCRdb stores just in-frame clones and leaves some out. The repertoire includes 750,000 to 1,000,000 clones, 80% to 95% of them detected once, and more than 20% sits in the top ten. CDR3 length equals 12 residues. Trimming shortened V by 5 bases and J by 4 bases, and 8 bases separated the two germline ends. Germline lookup yields CDR1 ENHRY and CDR2 SYGVKD. Comment on this clone: Antigen: not known.

The receptor comes from a young man in good health. The chain recombines TRBV10-3 with TRBJ1-1; D is unclear. The sample comprised naive CD8+ T cells sorted from blood. The CDR3: CAISPGVTEAFF. DNA of the CDR3: TGTGCCATCAGTCCGGGAGTCACTGAAGCTTTCTTT.